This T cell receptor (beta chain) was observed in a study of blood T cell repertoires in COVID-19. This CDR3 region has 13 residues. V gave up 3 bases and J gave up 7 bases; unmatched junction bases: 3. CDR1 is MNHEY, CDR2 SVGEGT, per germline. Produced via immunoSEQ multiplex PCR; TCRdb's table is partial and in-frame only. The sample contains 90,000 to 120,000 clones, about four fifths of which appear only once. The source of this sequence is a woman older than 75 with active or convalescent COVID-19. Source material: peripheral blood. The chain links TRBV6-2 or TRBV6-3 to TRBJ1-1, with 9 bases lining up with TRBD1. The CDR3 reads CASSYTGGVEAFF. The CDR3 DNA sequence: TGTGCCAGCAGTTATACAGGGGGCGTTGAAGCTTTCTTT.